These 11 T cell receptor beta chains came from one sample sequenced in a study of cytotoxic CD8 clonotypes in ibrutinib-treated CLL. TCRdb's copy holds only in-frame clones and misses some; the assay was immunoSEQ multiplex PCR. Among hundreds of thousands of clones listed, over 55% were seen once. The sample consisted of PBMCs, taken after 36 months of ibrutinib treatment. The source is a human donor with chronic lymphocytic leukemia.

The CDR3 sequence: CASSRTGGSGNTIYF. The CDR3, as DNA: TGTGCCAGTAGTCGGACAGGGGGCTCTGGAAACACCATATATTTT. The gene calls are TRBV19 and TRBJ1-3; 10 nucleotides agree with TRBD1. The trim removed 5 bases at V and 0 bases at J, leaving 1 base unmatched. This CDR3 has 15 amino acids. The V gene's germline CDR1 is LNHDA and CDR2 SQIVND (reference sequence).

A few counts support this clone. The chain has TRBV23-1 and TRBJ1-2; D may be TRBD1 (5 bases). TRBV23-1 carries the ORF label, with uncertain function. V was trimmed by 6 bases and J by 8 bases, leaving 16 bases between them. This CDR3 comprises 13 residues. CDR3 loop: CASRPPGPGGYTF. In DNA form, the CDR3 reads TGCGCCAGCAGGCCACCGGGACCTGGAGGCTACACCTTC.

The chain carries TRBV27 and TRBJ1-5; a possible D gene is TRBD1 (5 bases). The length of the CDR3 is 13 residues. The V and J ends lost 2 bases and 9 bases respectively, with 11 bases between them. Germline loops: CDR1 MNHEY, CDR2 SMNVEV (reference sequence). The CDR3 DNA reads as TGTGCCAGCAGTTTAACAGGTCCGGGGCCCCAGCATTTT. Translation gives CASSLTGPGPQHF.

This chain connects TRBV27 to TRBJ2-1; D assignment may be TRBD1 or TRBD2 (6 bases each). Deletions cut 7 bases from V and 7 bases from J, with 14 bases between. Germline V gives CDR1 MNHEY, CDR2 SMNVEV (reference sequence). CDR3 size: 13 residues. The CDR3 region has the DNA TGTGCCAGCACGGGGGCGATATGGAATGAGCAGTTCTTC. Its protein product is CASTGAIWNEQFF.

This clone was observed a few times. This rearrangement joins TRBV13 to TRBJ2-7; possibly TRBD2 for D (5 bases). This CDR3 is 14 amino acids long. The germline CDR1 and CDR2 sequences are PRHDT and FYEKMQ (reference sequence). V lost 4 bases and J lost 2, with 12 bases in between. CDR3 sequence: CASSSQDLTYEQYF. CDR3 sequence (DNA): TGTGCCAGCAGCTCCCAGGACTTAACCTACGAGCAGTACTTC.

V is TRBV19 and J is TRBJ2-4; D may be TRBD2 (6 bases). V was pared by 7 bases and J by 0 bases, with 22 bases between. This CDR3 is 18 amino acids long. Germline V gene sequence: CDR1 LNHDA, CDR2 SQIVND (reference sequence). Here the CDR3 reads CASTSERRGSLAKNIQYF. CDR3 in DNA: TGTGCCAGTACCTCAGAGCGGCGGGGATCACTAGCCAAAAACATTCAGTACTTC.

This clone was recorded a few times. The chain is built from TRBV11-1 and TRBJ2-1; either TRBD1 or TRBD2 may supply D (6 bases each). The germline V gene encodes CDR1 SGHAT and CDR2 FQDESV (reference sequence). This CDR3 is built from 16 residues. The germline V and J ends were trimmed by 1 base and 1 base, with 11 bases remaining between them. CDR3 loop: CASSLVLGGSYNEQFF. The CDR3 DNA reads TGTGCCAGCAGCTTAGTGCTAGGGGGGTCCTACAATGAGCAGTTCTTC.

CDR3 residues: CASSRRSLNTEAFF. The CDR3 DNA reads TGTGCCAGCAGCCGAAGATCATTGAACACTGAAGCTTTCTTT. The chain uses TRBV7-6 and TRBJ1-1; unclear D gene. The germline V gene encodes CDR1 SGHVS and CDR2 FNYEAQ. The CDR3 sequence is 14 residues long. Trimming stripped 5 bases from V and 0 bases from J, with 10 bases between.

The J gene is TRBJ2-5, the V gene TRBV6-5, with a tentative D call TRBD1 (5 bases). This CDR3 is 12 amino acids long. Germline CDR1 reads MNHEY; CDR2 reads SVGAGI. V was shortened by 7 bases and J by 2 bases, with 8 bases between the two germline ends. The CDR3 spells CASMDNQETQYF. The CDR3 DNA reads TGTGCCAGCATGGACAATCAAGAGACCCAGTACTTC.

The chain uses TRBV6-1 and TRBJ1-1; D is possibly TRBD1 (6 bases). This CDR3 is 15 amino acids long. Germline V gene lookup returns CDR1 MNHNS and CDR2 SASEGT. Deletions cut 2 bases from V and 3 bases from J, with 13 bases between. CDR3 DNA sequence: TGTGCCAGCAGTGAAAACCCGGGACACTACACTGAAGCTTTCTTT. This gives the protein CASSENPGHYTEAFF.

The CDR3 loop reads CASTAFLGMPVTDTQYF. DNA of the CDR3: TGCGCCAGCACAGCTTTTCTCGGAATGCCTGTTACAGATACGCAGTATTTT. The chain couples TRBV5-1 to TRBJ2-3; no clear D gene. Germline lookup yields CDR1 SGHRS and CDR2 YFSETQ. This CDR3 contains 17 residues. The V and J ends lost 6 bases and 3 bases respectively, with 23 bases between them.